The sequence of this T cell receptor beta chain was determined in a study of Ad26.COV2.S vaccination and SARS-CoV-2 variants. Measured with immunoSEQ multiplex PCR; TCRdb has only the in-frame clones, and not every one. The sample includes 380,000 or so clones, 86% of them seen just once. The CDR3 covers 16 residues. CDR1 is SGHDT, CDR2 YYEEEE, per germline. V lost 4 bases, J lost 3 bases, and 17 bases lay in between. Treatment meaning: roughly 20 received Ad26.COV2.S at low or high dose, single or two shots; roughly five received placebo; per-sample allocation not given. On day 63 after the first injection, vaccine and placebo recipients gave samples.

This sequence joins TRBV5-6 and TRBJ2-1, with D maybe TRBD2 (6 bases). Sequenced material: peripheral blood, taken in a trial of Ad26.COV2.S vaccine versus placebo. This receptor was taken from a person between 18 and 59 years old who received the Ad26.COV2.S COVID-19 vaccine or a placebo. In DNA, the CDR3 is TGTGCCAGCAGCATCACCGGGAGCCGGGTCTACAATGAGCAGTTCTTC. As protein: CASSITGSRVYNEQFF.